Presented here are 25 T cell receptor beta chains from one specimen sequenced in a study of T cells in Graves' hyperthyroidism and ophthalmopathy. The CDR3 regions of TCR beta were amplified from RNA transcripts. An initial round of RT-PCR targeting the TCR CDR3 relied on the HTBI primer set. TCRdb independently ran MiXCR on the multiplex PCR reads; one entry per CDR3 protein. The table lists nearly 750,000 distinct CDR3 sequences, 35% of them singletons. Sequenced: blood. Every receptor here comes from a woman aged 40 to 50 with Graves' hyperthyroidism.

The chain has TRBV9 and TRBJ1-6; D gene ambiguous. V lost 0 bases to trimming and J lost 2 bases, with 12 bases between them. This CDR3 spans 17 amino acids. Germline lookup yields CDR1 SGDLS and CDR2 YYNGEE. CDR3 in DNA: TGTGCCAGCAGCGTAGGAAGTGGGTTACCCTATAATTCACCCCTCCACTTT. As protein: CASSVGSGLPYNSPLHF.

The genes are TRBV9 and TRBJ2-7; D perhaps matches TRBD1 (5 bases). Germline V gives CDR1 SGDLS, CDR2 YYNGEE. V was clipped by 2 bases and J by 1 base, with 10 bases between them. CDR3 size: 14 residues. The CDR3 nucleotides read TGTGCCAGCAGCGTCGGACACGGGTCCTACGAGCAGTACTTC. Protein: CASSVGHGSYEQYF. Full variable domain (missing parts from reference TRBV9 and TRBJ2-7): DSGVTQTPKHLITATGQRVTLRCSPRSGDLSVYWYQQSLDQGLQFLIQYYNGEERAKGNILERFSAQQFPDLHSELNLSSLELGDSALYFCASSVGHGSYEQYFGPGTRLTVT.

Worth noting for this clonotype: A read error may explain this, as a much larger clone is one base away. The chain is built from TRBV29-1 and TRBJ1-2, with D perhaps TRBD1 (6 bases). Germline lookup yields CDR1 SQVTM and CDR2 ANQGSEA. The CDR3 loop spans 13 amino acids. This CDR3 reads CSVVPQQGYDYTF. The CDR3 DNA follows: TGCAGCGTTGTTCCCCAACAGGGATATGACTACACCTTC.

This chain joins TRBV6-5 and TRBJ1-1; D call uncertain. V gave up 5 bases and J gave up 6 bases, with 13 bases separating them. CDR1 is MNHEY and CDR2 is SVGAGI in the germline V gene. This CDR3 has 13 amino acids. The CDR3 loop reads CASSTPQLAEAFF. DNA for the CDR3: TGTGCCAGCAGTACCCCCCAGTTGGCTGAAGCTTTCTTT.

This clonotype is a singleton in its sample. One end of the junction does not line up with germline, which may come from a read error. This chain joins TRBV10-3 and TRBJ2-6, with 10 bases lining up with TRBD1. Per germline, CDR1 ENHRY and CDR2 SYGVKD. The CDR3 has 12 amino acids. DNA for the CDR3: TGTGCCATCAGGGGACAGGGGCGGGATGAAGCTTTC. Translating it yields CAIRGQGRDEAF.

A few counts support this clonotype. The chain carries TRBV12-3 or TRBV12-4 and TRBJ2-5, with D unresolved. Trimming pared 5 bases from V and 5 bases from J, leaving 15 bases between. This CDR3 has 14 residues. The CDR3 region has the DNA TGTGCCAGCAGTCTGGTCGAGGCTCTGGAGACCCAGTACTTC. It encodes CASSLVEALETQYF.

The genes are TRBV7-8 and TRBJ1-6; D call uncertain. V shed 3 bases and J shed 9 bases, with 12 bases lying between them. The germline V gene has CDR1 SGHVS and CDR2 FQNEAQ. The CDR3 is made up of 14 amino acids. This CDR3 is CASSFERGISPLHF. CDR3 DNA sequence: TGTGCCAGCAGCTTCGAACGGGGTATTTCACCCCTCCACTTT.

This clonotype was detected ten times or more. CDR3 sequence (DNA): TGTGCCAGCACCCCCGCGGCGGGCCCCAATCAGCCCCAGCATTTT. It specifies CASTPAAGPNQPQHF. This chain links TRBV2 with TRBJ1-5; D not resolved. V was pared by 7 bases and J by 3 bases, with 16 bases between. Germline V lookup: CDR1 SNHLY, CDR2 FYNNEI. The CDR3 loop spans 15 amino acids.

In its sample, this clonotype was seen a few times. The chain joins TRBV5-1 to TRBJ2-7; D is tentatively TRBD1 or TRBD2 (5 bases each). Germline V gives CDR1 SGHRS, CDR2 YFSETQ. Between the trimmed V and J ends, which lost 7 bases and 2 bases, there was a span of 13 bases. The CDR3 totals 13 residues. The DNA of the CDR3 is TGCGCCAGCGGCGATCTGGGGGCCTACGAGCAGTACTTC. Residues: CASGDLGAYEQYF.

In this sample, this clonotype turned up a few times. The genes are TRBV29-1 and TRBJ2-2, with 9 bases that match TRBD1. The CDR3 has 13 residues. The germline V gene has CDR1 SQVTM and CDR2 ANQGSEA. The junction had 7 bases not matched to a gene; V was cut back by 7 bases and J by 7 bases. The CDR3 DNA reads as TGCAGCGCCGCCCGACAGGGGGTCGGGGAGCTGTTTTTT. Protein: CSAARQGVGELFF.

The V and J genes are TRBV12-3 or TRBV12-4 and TRBJ1-2; D is unresolved. V gave up 1 base and J gave up 8 bases, with 14 bases separating them. The CDR3 runs 14 residues. CDR3 DNA sequence: TGTGCCAGCAGTTTAGGGCAGGCCGGGAGGGGCTACACCTTC. This gives the protein CASSLGQAGRGYTF.

This clonotype was seen repeatedly, ten times or more. The genes are TRBV7-9 and TRBJ2-6, with D perhaps TRBD1 (6 bases). The CDR3 extends over 17 amino acids. Between the trimmed V and J ends, which lost 3 bases and 0 bases, there was a span of 12 bases. CDR1 SEHNR and CDR2 FQNEAQ come from the germline V gene (reference sequence). DNA for the CDR3: TGTGCCAGCAGCTTTCCGGACAGTAGCTCTGGGGCCAACGTCCTGACTTTC. Encoded protein: CASSFPDSSSGANVLTF. Full variable domain (outside the CDR3, taken from reference TRBV7-9 and TRBJ2-6): DTGVSQNPRHKITKRGQNVTFRCDPISEHNRLYWYRQTLGQGPEFLTYFQNEAQLEKSRLLSDRFSAERPKGSFSTLEIQRTEQGDSAMYLCASSFPDSSSGANVLTFGAGSRLTVL.

Turning to this clonotype: A read error may be the cause here, since a much bigger clone is one base away. CDR3 protein: CSAVLAGKETQYF. CDR3 in DNA: TGCAGTGCCGTGCTAGCGGGGAAAGAGACCCAGTACTTC. The rearrangement joins TRBV20-1 to TRBJ2-5, with TRBD2 identical over 9 bases. This CDR3 spans 13 amino acids. Germline CDR1 is DFQATT and CDR2 is SNEGSKA (reference sequence). Losses at the gene ends were 6 bases for V and 3 bases for J; bases not matched to a gene: 5.

This clonotype was found many times. The CDR3 bases are TGCAGTGCTAGGGGACTCTGGGGCACTGAAGCTTTCTTT. It codes for CSARGLWGTEAFF. This chain uses TRBV20-1 with TRBJ1-1, with a possible D match to TRBD1 (5 bases). The CDR3 has 13 amino acids. The germline CDR1 and CDR2 sequences are DFQATT and SNEGSKA (reference sequence). Trimming took off 3 bases at V and 4 bases at J, with 12 bases between the two ends.

This clonotype was counted a few times. V usage is TRBV5-4 and J usage is TRBJ1-1; D is unclear. Germline CDR1 is SGHNT and CDR2 is YYREEE (reference sequence). V was clipped by 1 base and J by 0 bases, with 13 bases between them. The length of the CDR3 is 16 residues. For the CDR3, the DNA is TGTGCCAGCAGCTTGTCGGCCTCACTCATGAACACTGAAGCTTTCTTT. Its protein is CASSLSASLMNTEAFF. The whole variable domain, remainder taken from reference TRBV5-4 and TRBJ1-1, is ETGVTQSPTHLIKTRGQQVTLRCSSQSGHNTVSWYQQALGQGPQFIFQYYREEENGRGNFPPRFSGLQFPNYSSELNVNALELDDSALYLCASSLSASLMNTEAFFGQGTRLTVV.

This clonotype has just one count. The chain combines TRBV29-1 with TRBJ1-2, with 7 bases identical to TRBD1. V trimming: 3 bases; J trimming: 6 bases; junction bases outside the gene matches: 16. Germline loops: CDR1 SQVTM, CDR2 ANQGSEA. The CDR3 has 16 residues. The CDR3 region has the DNA TGCAGCGTTGATTTTGGTTCTAACAGGGGCACGAATGGCTACACCTTC. This sequence encodes CSVDFGSNRGTNGYTF.

This clonotype has at least ten counts. The chain carries TRBV6-2 or TRBV6-3 and TRBJ1-5; D remains unclear. V lost 2 bases, J lost 6 bases, and 8 bases lay in between. The CDR3 has 13 amino acids. Per germline, CDR1 MNHEY and CDR2 SVGEGT. CDR3 sequence reads: CASSYGAVQPQHF. As DNA, the CDR3 is TGTGCCAGCAGTTACGGTGCAGTTCAGCCCCAGCATTTT.

This clonotype was seen repeatedly, ten times or more. This chain links TRBV2 with TRBJ1-5; unclear D gene. The germline V gene has CDR1 SNHLY and CDR2 FYNNEI. This CDR3 is built from 12 residues. V lost 8 bases, J lost 0 bases, and 5 bases lay in between. Written as DNA, the CDR3 is TGTGCCAGCGGAGATAGCAATCAGCCCCAGCATTTT. Its protein product is CASGDSNQPQHF.

CDR3 protein: CASKPGLANYEQYF. CDR3 sequence (DNA): TGTGCCAGCAAGCCGGGACTAGCGAATTACGAGCAGTACTTC. The V gene is TRBV28, the J gene TRBJ2-7; 10 bases agree with TRBD2. Germline V gene sequence: CDR1 MDHEN, CDR2 SYDVKM. The trim removed 7 bases at V and 4 bases at J, leaving 7 bases unmatched. There are 14 residues in the CDR3. Full variable domain (remainder filled in from reference TRBV28 and TRBJ2-7): DVKVTQSSRYLVKRTGEKVFLECVQDMDHENMFWYRQDPGLGLRLIYFSYDVKMKEKGDIPEGYSVSREKKERFSLILESASTNQTSMYLCASKPGLANYEQYFGPGTRLTVT.

The chain links TRBV12-3 or TRBV12-4 to TRBJ1-1; D not certain. V was cut by 7 bases and J by 0 bases, with 12 bases left in between. This CDR3 comprises 14 residues. The CDR3 spells CASMISQLNTEAFF. CDR3 sequence (DNA): TGTGCCAGCATGATCTCCCAACTGAACACTGAAGCTTTCTTT.

This clonotype has a count of ten or more. The chain is built from TRBV6-5 and TRBJ1-2; D may be TRBD1 (5 bases). This CDR3 comprises 19 residues. With 2 bases removed from V and 4 bases from J, the gap between germline ends came to 26 bases. Per the germline V gene, CDR1 is MNHEY and CDR2 is SVGAGI. CDR3 in DNA: TGTGCCAGCAGTTACCTTTTCGGCCGGGACTTCGGAGGTAGCTATGGCTACACCTTC. The encoded protein is CASSYLFGRDFGGSYGYTF.

The chain is built from TRBV5-1 and TRBJ2-7; the match to TRBD2 covers 8 bases. The CDR3 spans 15 residues. Germline-derived CDR1 and CDR2 are SGHRS and YFSETQ. Germline trimming cut 4 bases from V and 4 bases from J; bases unmatched to any gene: 10. The CDR3 protein is CASSRQGGGTYEQYF. The CDR3 coding sequence is TGCGCCAGCAGCCGTCAGGGCGGGGGGACTTACGAGCAGTACTTC. Full variable domain (rest looked up from reference TRBV5-1 and TRBJ2-7): KAGVTQTPRYLIKTRGQQVTLSCSPISGHRSVSWYQQTPGQGLQFLFEYFSETQRNKGNFPGRFSGRQFSNSRSEMNVSTLELGDSALYLCASSRQGGGTYEQYFGPGTRLTVT.

The sample holds many counts of this clonotype. This sequence joins TRBV25-1 and TRBJ1-1, with D tentatively TRBD1 (6 bases). Deletions cut 2 bases from V and 5 bases from J, with 21 bases between. The CDR3 is 17 residues long. In germline, CDR1 is MGHDK, CDR2 SYGVNS. The CDR3 here is CASSESSNLDSTTEAFF. The CDR3 DNA sequence: TGTGCCAGCAGTGAAAGCTCGAACCTGGACAGCACTACTGAAGCTTTCTTT.

The chain carries TRBV10-3 and TRBJ2-2; 8 nucleotides align to TRBD1. The CDR3 contains 12 residues. Trimming cost V 8 bases and J 6 bases; bases outside gene matches: 2. Germline-derived CDR1 and CDR2 are ENHRY and SYGVKD. DNA of the CDR3: TGTGCCATCGGACAGGGTGCCGGGGAGCTGTTTTTT. Its protein is CAIGQGAGELFF.

The chain couples TRBV20-1 to TRBJ2-1; D ambiguous. This CDR3 region has 14 residues. Germline CDR1 is DFQATT and CDR2 is SNEGSKA (reference sequence). The ends were cut back, 6 bases at V and 5 bases at J, with 17 bases in the middle. CDR3 protein: CSAPSLAANNEQFF. The DNA of the CDR3 is TGCAGTGCCCCCTCCCTCGCGGCCAACAATGAGCAGTTCTTC.